This is a list of T cell receptor beta chains from one sample in a study of graft-versus-host responses after intestinal transplantation. No antigen has been assigned to these receptors. Only in-frame clones appear in the TCRdb table, and some are missing; sequencing was by immunoSEQ multiplex PCR. The sample has 80,000 to 100,000 clones; over 80% are singletons. The specimen was unstimulated CD8+ T cells sorted from spleen or lymph node cells, collected before intestinal transplant. These receptors all stem from a human donor who received an intestinal transplant. Both conserved end residues are part of each CDR3. The D gene is left open where the match is weak. Size is omitted from some rows. Given values are once, few, many or a class for expanded clones.

D	size	V	J	DNA	CDR3
-	-	TRBV4-1	TRBJ1-5	TGCGCCAGCAGCCAAGACTCTGGGGGAAGTAGCCAGCCCCAGCATTTT	CASSQDSGGSSQPQHF
TRBD1	-	TRBV7-2	TRBJ1-2	TGTGCCAGCATCCCCGAGCCGGGACAGACGATCTATGGCTACACCTTC	CASIPEPGQTIYGYTF
-	once	TRBV19	TRBJ2-3	TGTGCCAGTAGTCGGGACGATGGCACAGATACGCAGTATTTT	CASSRDDGTDTQYF
-	-	TRBV2	TRBJ1-1	TGTGCCAGCAGTGAAGCTGTAGGGGAAGATCGCGAAGCTTTCTTT	CASSEAVGEDREAFF
-	-	TRBV5-1	TRBJ2-7	TGCGCCAGCAGTTTTGCAGGGAACCCCTCCTACGAGCAGTACTTC	CASSFAGNPSYEQYF
TRBD2	-	TRBV9	TRBJ2-7	TGTGCCAGCAGGGATGTACGACTAGCGGGAGACGAGCAGTACTTC	CASRDVRLAGDEQYF
TRBD1	-	TRBV5-6	TRBJ2-7	TGTGCCAGCACCTGGACAGGTAGTAACGAGCAGTACTTC	CASTWTGSNEQYF
-	-	TRBV19	TRBJ1-2	TGTGCCAGTAGTCCCCGGGTCTATGGCTACACCTTC	CASSPRVYGYTF
TRBD1	few	TRBV4-1	TRBJ2-1	TGCGCCAGCAGCCAAGTTGGGGACAGGGGTTTGGGAAATGAGCAGTTCTTC	CASSQVGDRGLGNEQFF
-	-	TRBV9	TRBJ2-1	TGTGCCAGCAGCGTAGTTGGGGACCTTTCCTACAATGAGCAGTTCTTC	CASSVVGDLSYNEQFF
TRBD1	-	TRBV9	TRBJ1-2	TGTGCCAGCAGCGTAGGACAGGGGGCCTATGGCTACACCTTC	CASSVGQGAYGYTF
-	few	TRBV10-3	TRBJ2-7	TGTGCCATCAGCGCTGGGACTGAGGACGAGCAGTACTTC	CAISAGTEDEQYF
TRBD1	-	TRBV27	TRBJ2-7	TGTGCCAGCAGTTATTACACAGGGGGTTCCTACGAGCAGTACTTC	CASSYYTGGSYEQYF
-	once	TRBV2	TRBJ2-2	TGTGCCATCTCAGCCGGGGTAGGCAGGGAGCTGTTTTTT	CAISAGVGRELFF
TRBD2	-	TRBV9	TRBJ2-5	TGTGCCAGCAGCGCCAAAACTAGCGGACTACAAGAGACCCAGTACTTC	CASSAKTSGLQETQYF
TRBD2	-	TRBV28	TRBJ2-2	TGTGCCAGCAGTTTACCGGGAGGGATCGACACCGGGGAGCTGTTTTTT	CASSLPGGIDTGELFF
-	few	TRBV6-1	TRBJ2-7	TGTGCCAGCAGTGAAGCGGGGTTCTCCTACGAGCAGTACTTC	CASSEAGFSYEQYF
-	-	TRBV7-2	TRBJ2-5	TGTGCCAGCAGCTTACTTCGGGCACTTCAAGAGACCCAGTACTTC	CASSLLRALQETQYF
-	-	TRBV6-5	TRBJ1-1	TGTGCCAGCAGTTACTCAGAGAACACTGAAGCTTTCTTT	CASSYSENTEAFF
TRBD2	-	TRBV6-1	TRBJ2-5	TGTGCCAGCACCCCCGGGGGGGGAGTATGGGAGACCCAGTACTTC	CASTPGGGVWETQYF
TRBD1	-	TRBV6-5	TRBJ2-2	TGTGCCAGCAGTACCGGGACAGGGGAAACCGGGGAGCTGTTTTTT	CASSTGTGETGELFF
TRBD1	-	TRBV28	TRBJ1-5	TGTGCCAGCAGAGCGAGGGACAGGGGGTTTGCCTATAGCAATCAGCCCCAGCATTTT	CASRARDRGFAYSNQPQHF
-	-	TRBV7-2	TRBJ2-7	TGTGCCAGCAGCTTAGTATCGCTAGCTGGGTACGAGCAGTACTTC	CASSLVSLAGYEQYF
TRBD2	-	TRBV28	TRBJ2-5	TGTGCCAGCAGTTTTAAGGTTTCTAGCGGGAGAAGAGAGACCCAGTACTTC	CASSFKVSSGRRETQYF
-	-	TRBV30	TRBJ2-3	TGTGCCTGGAGTGTGACTAGGAGCACAGATACGCAGTATTTT	CAWSVTRSTDTQYF
TRBD2	-	TRBV6-5	TRBJ2-1	TGTGCCACCCGGACTAGCGGGAGAAATGAGCAGTTCTTC	CATRTSGRNEQFF
TRBD2	-	TRBV7-8	TRBJ2-1	TGTGCCAGCAGCCCCGAATCGGGACTAGTAGTTGAGCAGTTCTTC	CASSPESGLVVEQFF
-	-	TRBV9	TRBJ1-1	TGTGCCAGCAGCGTTAGGCCCGGACAAACTGCTTTCTTT	CASSVRPGQTAFF
-	-	TRBV5-1	TRBJ2-7	TGCGCCAGCAGCTCGCAGGGGACCTCCTACGAGCAGTACTTC	CASSSQGTSYEQYF
-	-	TRBV5-6	TRBJ1-3	TGTGCCAGCAGCTTTAGATCATCGTCTGGAAACACCATATATTTT	CASSFRSSSGNTIYF
-	-	TRBV29-1	TRBJ2-4	TGCAGCGCTGGGAGTCCGAACATTCAGTACTTC	CSAGSPNIQYF
-	-	TRBV28	TRBJ2-2	TGTGCCAGCAGACCAAACTTTAGCGGCCCTTCCACCGGGGAGCTGTTTTTT	CASRPNFSGPSTGELFF
-	-	TRBV6-1	TRBJ2-3	TGTGCCAGCACCGGGCTTAGCACAGATACGCAGTATTTT	CASTGLSTDTQYF
TRBD2	-	TRBV4-1	TRBJ2-7	TGCGCCAGCAGCGTAGCGGGAGGGCCGTACGAGCAGTACTTC	CASSVAGGPYEQYF
TRBD2	-	TRBV27	TRBJ2-7	TGTGCCAGCAGTCCCCGCCCTAGCGGGAGGGCCTACGAGCAGTACTTC	CASSPRPSGRAYEQYF
-	-	TRBV27	TRBJ1-1	TGTGCCAGCAGTCCACAGGGGAACACTGAAGCTTTCTTT	CASSPQGNTEAFF
-	-	TRBV2	TRBJ1-5	TGTGCCAGCAATACGAGACACCGTAATCAGCCCCAGCATTTT	CASNTRHRNQPQHF
-	few	TRBV9	TRBJ2-1	TGTGCCAGCAGCCCAAGGGACGGGACCTACAATGAGCAGTTCTTC	CASSPRDGTYNEQFF
-	-	TRBV4-2	TRBJ1-6	TGTGCCAGCAGCCAAGCGGACCAGGCGTATTCACCCCTCCACTTT	CASSQADQAYSPLHF
-	once	TRBV27	TRBJ1-2	TGTGCCAGCAGTTTATGTGGTAACGGGTGCTGGGGCTACACCTTC	CASSLCGNGCWGYTF
TRBD2	-	TRBV7-8	TRBJ2-7	TGTGCCAGCAGTGATATAGCGGGAGGGAGCTACGAGCAGTACTTC	CASSDIAGGSYEQYF
TRBD1	few	TRBV5-6	TRBJ1-2	TGTGCCAGCAGCTTGGTGGCCCTCGGTTGGACAGGGACGTATGGCTACACCTTC	CASSLVALGWTGTYGYTF
-	-	TRBV13	TRBJ1-2	TGTGCCAGCAGCTTAGGGGACGGGCTGGGCTACACCTTC	CASSLGDGLGYTF
TRBD2	-	TRBV27	TRBJ2-2	TGTGCCAGCAGTCTAGCGGGAGTCCCCGGGGAGCTGTTTTTT	CASSLAGVPGELFF
-	-	TRBV4-1	TRBJ2-5	TGCGCCAGCAGCCCAGTTACGCAAGAGACCCAGTACTTC	CASSPVTQETQYF
-	-	TRBV6-5	TRBJ2-1	TGTGCCAGCAGCCCGACAGGGAGGTACAATGAGCAGTTCTTC	CASSPTGRYNEQFF
-	-	TRBV5-6	TRBJ1-4	TGTGCCAGCAGCTTGGTTGGGGGAAATGAAAAACTGTTTTTT	CASSLVGGNEKLFF
-	few	TRBV6-5	TRBJ2-6	TGTGCCAGCAGTTTGGGCTCTGGGGCCAACGTCCTGACTTTC	CASSLGSGANVLTF
-	-	TRBV7-2	TRBJ2-5	TGTGCCAGCAGCTTAGTGGCAGACCAAGAGACCCAGTACTTC	CASSLVADQETQYF
-	-	TRBV4-1	TRBJ2-1	TGCGCCAGCAGCCAAGGGCGGGACTCCTACAATGAGCAGTTCTTC	CASSQGRDSYNEQFF
TRBD1	-	TRBV5-6	TRBJ2-5	TGTGCCAGCAGCTACGTGTACAGGGGGCGGGGTGAGGAGACCCAGTACTTC	CASSYVYRGRGEETQYF
-	-	TRBV5-4	TRBJ1-1	TGTGCCAGCAGCTTTGCCCAGGTAAACACTGAAGCTTTCTTT	CASSFAQVNTEAFF